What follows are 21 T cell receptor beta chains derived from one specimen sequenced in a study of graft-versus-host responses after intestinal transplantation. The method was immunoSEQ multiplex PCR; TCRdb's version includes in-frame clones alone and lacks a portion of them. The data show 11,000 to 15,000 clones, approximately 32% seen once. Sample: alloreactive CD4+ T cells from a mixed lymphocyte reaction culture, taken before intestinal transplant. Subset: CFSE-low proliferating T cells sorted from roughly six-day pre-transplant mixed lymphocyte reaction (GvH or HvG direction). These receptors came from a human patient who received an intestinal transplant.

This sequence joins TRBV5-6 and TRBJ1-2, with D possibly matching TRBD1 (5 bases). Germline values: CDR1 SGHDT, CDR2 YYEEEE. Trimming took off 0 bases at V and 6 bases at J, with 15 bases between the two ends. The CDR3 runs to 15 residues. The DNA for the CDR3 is TGTGCCAGCAGCTTGGCCCGGCAGGGAGGGCATGGCTACACCTTC. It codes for CASSLARQGGHGYTF.

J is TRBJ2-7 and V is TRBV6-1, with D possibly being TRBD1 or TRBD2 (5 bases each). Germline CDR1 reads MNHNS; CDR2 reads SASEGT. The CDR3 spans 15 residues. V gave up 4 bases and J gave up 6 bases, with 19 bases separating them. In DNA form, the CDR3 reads TGTGCCAGCAGTGCCGGGGACGGATTTAGGTCCGAGCAGTACTTC. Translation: CASSAGDGFRSEQYF.

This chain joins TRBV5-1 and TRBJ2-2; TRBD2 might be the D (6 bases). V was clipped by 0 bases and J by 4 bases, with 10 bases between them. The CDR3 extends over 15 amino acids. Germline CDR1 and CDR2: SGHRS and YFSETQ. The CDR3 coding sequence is TGCGCCAGCAGCTTGGGCGGGCGGGGCACCGGGGAGCTGTTTTTT. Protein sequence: CASSLGGRGTGELFF.

CDR3 sequence (DNA): TGTGCCAGCAGTCTCTTTTCTATGAACACTGAAGCTTTCTTT. As protein: CASSLFSMNTEAFF. The gene calls are TRBV28 and TRBJ1-1, with D unclear. V lost 5 bases and J lost 0, with 10 bases in between. CDR1 and CDR2 from the germline V gene are MDHEN and SYDVKM. The CDR3 is made up of 14 amino acids.

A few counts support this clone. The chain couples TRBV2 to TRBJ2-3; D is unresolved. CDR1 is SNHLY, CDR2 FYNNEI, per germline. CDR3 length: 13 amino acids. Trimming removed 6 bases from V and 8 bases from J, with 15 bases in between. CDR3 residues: CASRAASPRTQYF. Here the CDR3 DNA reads TGTGCCAGCAGGGCCGCGTCCCCACGTACGCAGTATTTT.

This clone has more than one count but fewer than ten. The CDR3 region is CASRRQGSSYEQYF. The CDR3 DNA reads as TGTGCCAGCAGACGACAGGGGAGCTCCTACGAGCAGTACTTC. The rearrangement links TRBV6-6 to TRBJ2-7; the match to TRBD1 covers 8 bases. With 6 bases clipped from V and 0 bases from J, the junction kept 4 bases outside the gene matches. The germline CDR1 and CDR2 sequences are MNHNY and SVGAGI (reference sequence). The CDR3 consists of 14 residues.

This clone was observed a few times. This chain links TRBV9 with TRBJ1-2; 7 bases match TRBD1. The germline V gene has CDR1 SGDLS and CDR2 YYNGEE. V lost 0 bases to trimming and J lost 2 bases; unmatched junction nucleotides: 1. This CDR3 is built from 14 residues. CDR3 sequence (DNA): TGTGCCAGCAGCGTAGGACAGGGAAACTATGGCTACACCTTC. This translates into CASSVGQGNYGYTF.

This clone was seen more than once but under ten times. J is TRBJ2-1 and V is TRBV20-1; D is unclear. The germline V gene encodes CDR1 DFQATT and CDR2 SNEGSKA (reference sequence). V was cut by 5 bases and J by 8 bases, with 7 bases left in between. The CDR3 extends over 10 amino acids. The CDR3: CSALSYEQFF. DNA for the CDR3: TGCAGTGCTCTTAGCTATGAGCAGTTCTTC.

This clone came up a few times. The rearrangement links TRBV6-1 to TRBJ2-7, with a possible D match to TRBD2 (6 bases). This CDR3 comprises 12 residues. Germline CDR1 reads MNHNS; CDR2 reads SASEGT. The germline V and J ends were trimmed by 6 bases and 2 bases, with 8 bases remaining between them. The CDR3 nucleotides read TGTGCCAGCAGGGGAGGCACCTACGAGCAGTACTTC. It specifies CASRGGTYEQYF.

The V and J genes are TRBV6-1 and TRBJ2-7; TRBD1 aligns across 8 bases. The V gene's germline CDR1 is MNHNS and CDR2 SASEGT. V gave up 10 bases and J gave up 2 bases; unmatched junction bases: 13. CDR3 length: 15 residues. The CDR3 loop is CAIAEVAGGAYEQYF. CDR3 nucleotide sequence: TGTGCCATAGCAGAGGTGGCAGGGGGCGCCTACGAGCAGTACTTC.

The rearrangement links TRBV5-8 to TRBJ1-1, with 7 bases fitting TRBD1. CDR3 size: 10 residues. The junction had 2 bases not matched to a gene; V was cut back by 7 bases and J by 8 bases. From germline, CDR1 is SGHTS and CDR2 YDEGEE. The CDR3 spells CASLQGEAFF. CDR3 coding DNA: TGTGCCAGCTTACAGGGGGAAGCTTTCTTT.

The CDR3 here is CASSEARRSVSGYTF. The CDR3, as DNA: TGTGCCAGCAGTGAAGCGCGGCGCAGCGTATCGGGCTACACCTTC. V is TRBV6-1 and J is TRBJ1-2; D gene uncertain. The CDR3 is 15 amino acids. Germline V gene sequence: CDR1 MNHNS, CDR2 SASEGT. V lost 0 bases to trimming and J lost 8 bases, with 16 bases between them.

CDR3 loop: CATVPRVGGWGYTF. As DNA, the CDR3 is TGTGCCACCGTGCCCCGGGTGGGGGGCTGGGGCTACACCTTC. The chain uses TRBV28 and TRBJ1-2; a weak D match, TRBD1 (6 bases). CDR1 is MDHEN, CDR2 SYDVKM, per germline. This CDR3 region has 14 residues. V shed 10 bases and J shed 8 bases, with 23 bases lying between them.

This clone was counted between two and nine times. The CDR3 nucleotides are TGTGCCACCAGCAGAATAGCGGGGAAAGAGACCCAGTACTTC. This gives the protein CATSRIAGKETQYF. The J gene is TRBJ2-5, the V gene TRBV15; 8 bases are a match to TRBD2. The CDR3 loop spans 14 amino acids. The V and J ends lost 2 bases and 3 bases, in that order; junction bases with no gene match: 2. CDR1 and CDR2 from the germline V gene are LNHNV and YYDKDF (reference sequence).

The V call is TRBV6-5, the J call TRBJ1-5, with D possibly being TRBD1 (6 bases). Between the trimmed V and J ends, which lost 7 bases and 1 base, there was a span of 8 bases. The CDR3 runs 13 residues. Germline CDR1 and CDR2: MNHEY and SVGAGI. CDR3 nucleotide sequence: TGTGCCAGCAAAACAGGGAGCAATCAGCCCCAGCATTTT. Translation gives CASKTGSNQPQHF.

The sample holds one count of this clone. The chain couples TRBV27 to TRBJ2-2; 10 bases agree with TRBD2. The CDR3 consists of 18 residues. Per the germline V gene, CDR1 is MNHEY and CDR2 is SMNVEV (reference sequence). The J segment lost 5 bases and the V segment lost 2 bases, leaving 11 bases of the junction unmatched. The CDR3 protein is CASSLRAPGLAQTGELFF. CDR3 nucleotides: TGTGCCAGCAGTTTACGGGCACCGGGACTAGCGCAGACCGGGGAGCTGTTTTTT.

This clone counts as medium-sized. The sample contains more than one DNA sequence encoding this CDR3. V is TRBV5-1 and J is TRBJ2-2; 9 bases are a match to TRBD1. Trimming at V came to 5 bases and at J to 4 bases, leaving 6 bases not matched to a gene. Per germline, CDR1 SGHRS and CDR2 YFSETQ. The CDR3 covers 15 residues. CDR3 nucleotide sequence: TGCGCCAGCAGGCCGACAGGGGGGAGCACCGGGGAGCTGTTTTTT. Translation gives CASRPTGGSTGELFF.

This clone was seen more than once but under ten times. Here the CDR3 reads CASILTGTGWSPLHF. The CDR3 region has the DNA TGTGCCAGCATCCTGACGGGGACAGGATGGTCACCCCTCCACTTT. The genes are TRBV6-5 and TRBJ1-6; 8 bases match TRBD1. The V and J ends lost 7 bases and 10 bases, in that order; junction bases with no gene match: 12. Germline V gene lookup returns CDR1 MNHEY and CDR2 SVGAGI. The CDR3 is made up of 15 amino acids.

Here the CDR3 reads CAWSVTAYSGNTIYF. CDR3 nucleotides: TGTGCCTGGAGTGTTACAGCCTACTCTGGAAACACCATATATTTT. The J gene is TRBJ1-3, the V gene TRBV30; D ambiguous. The V gene's germline CDR1 is GTSNPN and CDR2 SVGIG (reference sequence). The ends were cut back, 0 bases at V and 0 bases at J, with 9 bases in the middle. The CDR3 totals 15 residues.

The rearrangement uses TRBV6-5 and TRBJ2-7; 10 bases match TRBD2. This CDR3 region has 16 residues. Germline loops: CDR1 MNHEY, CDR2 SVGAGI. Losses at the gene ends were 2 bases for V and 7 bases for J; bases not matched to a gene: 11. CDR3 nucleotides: TGTGCCAGCAGTTACCTCCAAGCGGGAGGGATGTCGGAGCAGTACTTC. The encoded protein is CASSYLQAGGMSEQYF.

The CDR3 loop reads CASSLSRDRTEAFF. DNA of the CDR3: TGTGCCAGCAGCCTATCCCGGGACAGAACCGAAGCTTTCTTT. V is TRBV5-4 and J is TRBJ1-1, with TRBD1 matching over 7 bases. The CDR3 runs 14 residues. Unmatched junction bases numbered 11, after V lost 4 bases and J lost 8 bases. Germline CDR1 reads SGHNT; CDR2 reads YYREEE (reference sequence).